The clone carrying this TCR beta chain has a handful of counts. Its specificity is unknown. Every bit of the isolated RNA underwent reverse transcription, so sequencing read expressed TCRB transcripts. The read count averaged roughly 4 million across naive, central memory and regulatory T cell samples. Sequencing used immunoSEQ multiplex PCR; TCRdb keeps in-frame clones, though not all of them. The sample comprises hundreds of thousands of clones, more than 13% of which are singletons, and around 0.04% rests with the top ten. This sample stems from a study of beta chain features in type 1 diabetes. Whole-study findings and limits: Patients showed naive, central memory and Treg TCRB repertoires that appeared more similar than those of healthy donors. In type 1 diabetes patients, VDJ junctions had fewer insertions; deletions at these junctions were more frequent. Sequencing the cDNA could make cells with high TCR expression show up more than they should. In all four CD4+ subsets, TCRB CDR3 length was significantly, moderately reduced in type 1 diabetes.

V shed 2 bases and J shed 2 bases, with 8 bases lying between them. Germline CDR1 and CDR2: SGHRS and YFSETQ. The CDR3 contains 13 residues. J is TRBJ2-7 and V is TRBV5-1; D uncertain. Sequenced: naive CD4+ T cells from blood. This clonotype originated in a man aged 18 to 30 with type 1 diabetes. CDR3 sequence reads: CASSFTDPYEQYF. In DNA, the CDR3 is TGCGCCAGCAGCTTCACGGACCCCTACGAGCAGTACTTC.